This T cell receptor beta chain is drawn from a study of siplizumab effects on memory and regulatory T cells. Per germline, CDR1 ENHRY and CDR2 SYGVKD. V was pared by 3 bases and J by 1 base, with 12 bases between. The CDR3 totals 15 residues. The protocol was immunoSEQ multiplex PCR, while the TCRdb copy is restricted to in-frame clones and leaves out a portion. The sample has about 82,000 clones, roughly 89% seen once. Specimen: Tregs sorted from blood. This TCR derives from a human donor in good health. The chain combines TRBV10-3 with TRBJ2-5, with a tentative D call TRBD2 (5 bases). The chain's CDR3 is CAISDRERLQETQYF. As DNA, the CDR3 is TGTGCCATCAGTGATAGGGAGAGGCTCCAAGAGACCCAGTACTTC.